The T cell receptor (beta chain) described here comes from a study of T cell responses to AZD1222 COVID-19 vaccine. As for the study in general: Analysis merged second doses at about 4 or about 12 weeks.

From germline, CDR1 is LGHNA and CDR2 YSLEER. CDR3 length equals 18 residues. The junction had 13 bases not matched to a gene; V was cut back by 4 bases and J by 1 base. Only in-frame clones appear in the TCRdb table, and some are missing; sequencing was by immunoSEQ multiplex PCR. Of about 37,000 clones listed, about 86% are singletons. Sample: peripheral blood, taken on day 0 of AZD1222 vaccination. This receptor was taken from an adult in good health. The J gene is TRBJ2-3, the V gene TRBV4-3; 8 nucleotides align to TRBD2. The CDR3 bases are TGCGCCAGCAGCCGTGAGGAAACTTGGCGGGGGGGCACAGATACGCAGTATTTT. This sequence encodes CASSREETWRGGTDTQYF.